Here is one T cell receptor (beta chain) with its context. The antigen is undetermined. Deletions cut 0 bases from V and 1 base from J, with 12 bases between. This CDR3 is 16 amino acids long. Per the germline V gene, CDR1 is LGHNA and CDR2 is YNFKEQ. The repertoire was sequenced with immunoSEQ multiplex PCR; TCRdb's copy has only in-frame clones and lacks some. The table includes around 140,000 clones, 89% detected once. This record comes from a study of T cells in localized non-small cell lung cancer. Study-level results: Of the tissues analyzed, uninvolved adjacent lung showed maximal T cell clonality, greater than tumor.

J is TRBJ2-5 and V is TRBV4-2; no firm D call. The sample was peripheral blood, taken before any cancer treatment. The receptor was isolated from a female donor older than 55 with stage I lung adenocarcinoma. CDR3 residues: CASSQDPLSVQETQYF. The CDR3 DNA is TGTGCCAGCAGCCAAGATCCATTGTCGGTCCAAGAGACCCAGTACTTC.